Below, one TCR beta chain is given with its context. The sample comes from a study of technical replicates of blood from a handful of donors. Profiling relied on immunoSEQ multiplex PCR, and the TCRdb table lists in-frame clones only, not all of them. The sample records around 57,000 clones, more than 95% being singletons. V was clipped by 4 bases and J by 5 bases; unmatched bases: 7. Looked up from germline, CDR1 is SGHRS and CDR2 is YFSETQ. The CDR3 covers 14 residues. This rearrangement joins TRBV5-1 to TRBJ1-2, with 8 bases matching TRBD1. This receptor was taken from a human donor in good health. What was sequenced was T cells isolated from PBMCs. CDR3 sequence (DNA): TGCGCCAGCAGCATCGGGACAGGCGATTATGGCTACACCTTC. It specifies CASSIGTGDYGYTF.